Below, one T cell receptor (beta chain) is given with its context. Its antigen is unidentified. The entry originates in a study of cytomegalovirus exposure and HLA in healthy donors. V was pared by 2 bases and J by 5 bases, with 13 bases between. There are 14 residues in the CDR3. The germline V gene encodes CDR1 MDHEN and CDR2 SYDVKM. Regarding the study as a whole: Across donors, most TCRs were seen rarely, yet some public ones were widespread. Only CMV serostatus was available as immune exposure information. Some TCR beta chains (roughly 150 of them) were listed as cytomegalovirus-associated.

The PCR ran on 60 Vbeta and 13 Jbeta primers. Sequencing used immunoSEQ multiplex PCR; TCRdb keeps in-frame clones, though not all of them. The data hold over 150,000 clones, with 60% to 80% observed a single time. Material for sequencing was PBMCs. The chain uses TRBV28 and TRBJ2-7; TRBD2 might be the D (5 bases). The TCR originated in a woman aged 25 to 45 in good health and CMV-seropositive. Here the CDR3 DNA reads TGTGCCAGCAGTTTAACGGGAAGGGCGGACGAGCAGTACTTC. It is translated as CASSLTGRADEQYF.